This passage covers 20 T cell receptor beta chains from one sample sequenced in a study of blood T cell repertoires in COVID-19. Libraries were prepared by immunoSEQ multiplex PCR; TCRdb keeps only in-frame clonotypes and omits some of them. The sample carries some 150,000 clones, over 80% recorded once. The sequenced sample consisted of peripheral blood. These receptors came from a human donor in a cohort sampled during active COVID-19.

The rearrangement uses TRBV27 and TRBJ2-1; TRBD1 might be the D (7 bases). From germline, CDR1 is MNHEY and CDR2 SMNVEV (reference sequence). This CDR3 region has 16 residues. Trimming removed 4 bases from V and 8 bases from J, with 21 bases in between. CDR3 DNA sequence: TGTGCCAGCAGTTCCCTCGCCAGACAGGGACTCGATGAGCAGTTCTTC. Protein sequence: CASSSLARQGLDEQFF.

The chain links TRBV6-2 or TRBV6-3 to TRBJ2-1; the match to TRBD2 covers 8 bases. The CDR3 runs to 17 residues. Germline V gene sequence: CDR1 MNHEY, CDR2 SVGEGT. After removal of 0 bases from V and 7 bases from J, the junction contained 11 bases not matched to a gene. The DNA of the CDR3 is TGTGCCAGCAGTTACTCGGGGGAAGCGGGAGATCGGAATGAGCAGTTCTTC. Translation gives CASSYSGEAGDRNEQFF.

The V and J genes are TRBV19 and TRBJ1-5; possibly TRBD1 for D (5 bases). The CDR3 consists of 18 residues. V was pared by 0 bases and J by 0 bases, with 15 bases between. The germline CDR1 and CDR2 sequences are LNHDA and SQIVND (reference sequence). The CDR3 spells CASSIDGQGRYSNQPQHF. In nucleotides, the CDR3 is TGTGCCAGTAGTATAGATGGCCAGGGCCGATATAGCAATCAGCCCCAGCATTTT.

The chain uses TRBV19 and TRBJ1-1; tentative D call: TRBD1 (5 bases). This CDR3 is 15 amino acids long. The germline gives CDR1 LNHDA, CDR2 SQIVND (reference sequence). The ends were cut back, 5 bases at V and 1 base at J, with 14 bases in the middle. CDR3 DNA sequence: TGTGCCAGTAGTTTACGACAGCAAGGGAACACTGAAGCTTTCTTT. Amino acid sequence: CASSLRQQGNTEAFF.

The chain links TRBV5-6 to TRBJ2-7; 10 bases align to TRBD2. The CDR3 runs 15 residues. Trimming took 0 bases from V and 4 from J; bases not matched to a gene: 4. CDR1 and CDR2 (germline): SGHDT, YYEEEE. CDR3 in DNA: TGTGCCAGCAGCTTGGCGGCTAGCGGGGGATACGAGCAGTACTTC. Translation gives CASSLAASGGYEQYF.

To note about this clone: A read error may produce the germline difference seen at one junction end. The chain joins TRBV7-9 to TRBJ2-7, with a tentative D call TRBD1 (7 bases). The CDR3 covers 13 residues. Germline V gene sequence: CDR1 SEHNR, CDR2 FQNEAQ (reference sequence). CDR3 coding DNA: TGTGCCAGCAGCTTAGGTGTAGGCGGGACAGAACTCTTC. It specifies CASSLGVGGTELF.

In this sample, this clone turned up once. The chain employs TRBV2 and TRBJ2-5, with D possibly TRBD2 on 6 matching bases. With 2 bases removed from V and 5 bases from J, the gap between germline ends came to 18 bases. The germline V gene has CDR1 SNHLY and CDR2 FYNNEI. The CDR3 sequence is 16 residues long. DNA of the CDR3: TGTGCCAGCAGTGAAATGGGCGGGGCGAATACGGAGACCCAGTACTTC. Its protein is CASSEMGGANTETQYF.

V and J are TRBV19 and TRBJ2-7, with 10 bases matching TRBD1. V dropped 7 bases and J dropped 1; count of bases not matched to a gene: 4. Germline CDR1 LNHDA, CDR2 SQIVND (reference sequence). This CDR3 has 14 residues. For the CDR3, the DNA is TGTGCCAGTAAGAGGGACAGGGGTTCCTACGAGCAGTACTTC. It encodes CASKRDRGSYEQYF.

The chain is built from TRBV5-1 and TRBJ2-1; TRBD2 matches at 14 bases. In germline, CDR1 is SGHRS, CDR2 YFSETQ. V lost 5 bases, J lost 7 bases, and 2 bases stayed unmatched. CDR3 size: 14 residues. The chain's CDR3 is CASSWTSGRNEQFF. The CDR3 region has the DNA TGCGCCAGCAGTTGGACTAGCGGGAGGAATGAGCAGTTCTTC.

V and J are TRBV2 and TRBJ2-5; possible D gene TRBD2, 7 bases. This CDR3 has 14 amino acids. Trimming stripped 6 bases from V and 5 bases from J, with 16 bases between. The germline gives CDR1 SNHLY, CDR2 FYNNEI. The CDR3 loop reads CASSPGGGRETQYF. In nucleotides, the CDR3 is TGTGCCAGCAGCCCTGGGGGGGGGCGGGAGACCCAGTACTTC.

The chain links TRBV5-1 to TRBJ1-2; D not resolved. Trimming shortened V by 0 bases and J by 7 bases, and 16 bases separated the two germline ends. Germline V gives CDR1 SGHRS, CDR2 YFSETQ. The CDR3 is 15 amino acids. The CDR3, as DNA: TGCGCCAGCAGCTTGGAGCTCTCATCGGGGAGTGGCTACACCTTC. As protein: CASSLELSSGSGYTF.

The CDR3 nucleotides are TGCAGCGTTGTCGCCAGGCGAAAAACGAGCTCCTACAATGAGCAGTTCTTC. Translation: CSVVARRKTSSYNEQFF. V is TRBV29-1 and J is TRBJ2-1; the D is unclear. The CDR3 runs to 17 residues. Germline CDR1 is SQVTM and CDR2 is ANQGSEA. The ends were cut back, 4 bases at V and 0 bases at J, with 19 bases in the middle.

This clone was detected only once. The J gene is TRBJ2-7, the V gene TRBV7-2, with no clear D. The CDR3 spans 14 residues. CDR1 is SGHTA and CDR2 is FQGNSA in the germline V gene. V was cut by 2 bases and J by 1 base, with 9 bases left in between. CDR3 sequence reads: CASSLKSGSYEQYF. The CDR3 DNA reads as TGTGCCAGCAGCTTAAAGTCAGGTTCCTACGAGCAGTACTTC.

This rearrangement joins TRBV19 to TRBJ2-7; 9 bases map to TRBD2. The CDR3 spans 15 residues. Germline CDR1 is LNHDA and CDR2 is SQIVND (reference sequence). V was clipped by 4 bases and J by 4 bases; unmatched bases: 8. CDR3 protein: CASSRESSGSYEQYF. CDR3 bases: TGTGCCAGTAGTAGAGAAAGTAGCGGGAGTTACGAGCAGTACTTC.

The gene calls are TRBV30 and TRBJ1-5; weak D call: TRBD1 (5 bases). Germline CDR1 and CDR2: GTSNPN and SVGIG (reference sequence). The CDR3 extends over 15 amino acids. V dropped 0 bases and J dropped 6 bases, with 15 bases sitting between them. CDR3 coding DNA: TGTGCCTGGAGTGTAGGAGGGGTAAGGCGTCAGCCCCAGCATTTT. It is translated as CAWSVGGVRRQPQHF.

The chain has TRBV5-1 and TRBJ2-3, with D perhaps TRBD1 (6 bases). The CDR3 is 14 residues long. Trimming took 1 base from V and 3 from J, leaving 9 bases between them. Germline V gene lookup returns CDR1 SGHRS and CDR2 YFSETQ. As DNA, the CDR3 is TGCGCCAGCAGCTTGCCAGGGGCGACAGATACGCAGTATTTT. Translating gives CASSLPGATDTQYF.

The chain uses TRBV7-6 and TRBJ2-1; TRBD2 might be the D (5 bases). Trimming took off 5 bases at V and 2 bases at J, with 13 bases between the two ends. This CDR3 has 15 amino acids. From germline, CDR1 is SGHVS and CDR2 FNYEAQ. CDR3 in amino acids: CASSRTEQPYNEQFF. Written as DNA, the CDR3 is TGTGCCAGCAGCAGGACTGAGCAACCCTACAATGAGCAGTTCTTC.

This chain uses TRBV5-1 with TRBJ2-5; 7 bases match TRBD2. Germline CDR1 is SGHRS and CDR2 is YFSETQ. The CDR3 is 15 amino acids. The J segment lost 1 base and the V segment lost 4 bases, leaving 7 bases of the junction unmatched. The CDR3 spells CASSPTSLGQETQYF. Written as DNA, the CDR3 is TGCGCCAGCAGCCCGACTAGCCTGGGCCAAGAGACCCAGTACTTC.

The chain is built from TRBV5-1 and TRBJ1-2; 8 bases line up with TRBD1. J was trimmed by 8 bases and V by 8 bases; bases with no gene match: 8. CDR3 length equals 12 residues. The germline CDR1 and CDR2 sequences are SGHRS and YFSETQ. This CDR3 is CASGGTGGGYTF. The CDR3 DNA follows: TGCGCCAGTGGGGGGACAGGCGGAGGCTACACCTTC.

The CDR3 sequence is CASSPQWMRQDEAFF. The CDR3 DNA sequence: TGCGCCAGCAGCCCCCAGTGGATGAGACAGGATGAAGCTTTCTTT. The chain links TRBV5-1 to TRBJ1-1; D possibly corresponds to TRBD1 (6 bases). CDR3 length equals 15 residues. V was clipped by 4 bases and J by 7 bases, with 20 bases between them. From germline, CDR1 is SGHRS and CDR2 YFSETQ.